The 16 T cell receptor beta chains below all came from one sample that was sequenced in a study of CD4 and CD8 cells across lung adenocarcinoma regions. TCRdb re-derived calls from the PCR reads in MiXCR, one entry per CDR3 protein. The sample shows 9,500 to 15,000 distinct CDR3 sequences, around 50% of them seen only once. Sequencing was carried out using CD8+ T cells from the margin of a lung tumor. These receptor sequences come from a male donor with lung adenocarcinoma. The CD4 and CD8 labels of this study may be unreliable.

This clonotype was seen at least ten times. V is TRBV6-4 and J is TRBJ1-4, with TRBD1 identical over 8 bases. The ends lost 5 bases at V and 1 base at J; junction bases unmatched: 6. The CDR3 is made up of 16 amino acids. Per germline, CDR1 MRHNA and CDR2 SNTAGT. The CDR3 region is CASSPGTGETNEKLFF. For the CDR3, the DNA is TGTGCCAGCAGTCCAGGGACAGGAGAAACTAATGAAAAACTGTTTTTT.

This clonotype was picked up a small number of times. CDR3 protein: CASSSGGANTGELFF. CDR3 bases: TGTGCCAGCAGTTCTGGGGGGGCGAACACCGGGGAGCTGTTTTTT. This rearrangement joins TRBV27 to TRBJ2-2; 7 bases line up with TRBD2. This CDR3 has 15 residues. V lost 4 bases and J lost 0; bases outside the gene matches: 2. CDR1 MNHEY and CDR2 SMNVEV come from the germline V gene (reference sequence).

Worth noting for this clonotype: The junction departs from germline at one end; a sequencing error may be responsible. The V gene is TRBV6-2 or TRBV6-3, the J gene TRBJ2-3; a weak D match, TRBD2 (6 bases). Germline CDR1 and CDR2: MNHEY and SVGEGT. The CDR3 spans 15 residues. The CDR3: CARGSGSLAKDTQYF. Written as DNA, the CDR3 is TGTGCCCGCGGCTCGGGCTCACTAGCCAAAGACACGCAGTACTTT.

This clonotype showed up just a few times. DNA of the CDR3: TGTGCCATTAAGATGGCTGGGGCCAACGTCCTGACTTTC. Translated: CAIKMAGANVLTF. The chain joins TRBV27 to TRBJ2-6; D unresolved. Germline assignment: CDR1 MNHEY and CDR2 SMNVEV (reference sequence). V was clipped by 10 bases and J by 2 bases, with 9 bases between them. The CDR3 runs 13 residues.

This chain connects TRBV27 to TRBJ2-3, with 13 bases identical to TRBD2. The trim removed 5 bases at V and 4 bases at J, leaving 12 bases unmatched. Germline V gives CDR1 MNHEY, CDR2 SMNVEV (reference sequence). The CDR3 loop spans 18 amino acids. The CDR3 DNA is TGTGCCAGCAGTGAAACTAGCGGGAGGGATCTAAGCGCAGATACGCAGTATTTT. Residues: CASSETSGRDLSADTQYF.

The chain uses TRBV30 and TRBJ2-1; D is perhaps TRBD1 or TRBD2 (5 bases each). The CDR3 totals 15 residues. V was cut by 3 bases and J by 3 bases, with 15 bases left in between. Germline V gene data show CDR1 as GTSNPN and CDR2 as SVGIG (reference sequence). The CDR3 loop is CAWSHRDLDYNEQFF. The CDR3 bases are TGTGCCTGGAGCCACCGGGACCTAGACTACAATGAGCAGTTCTTC.

The chain couples TRBV27 to TRBJ2-2; maybe TRBD1 (6 bases). The germline V gene has CDR1 MNHEY and CDR2 SMNVEV (reference sequence). The ends were cut back, 1 base at V and 6 bases at J, with 9 bases in the middle. The CDR3 loop spans 14 amino acids. CDR3 loop: CASSLFGGAGELFF. The DNA of the CDR3 is TGTGCCAGCAGTTTATTTGGGGGCGCCGGGGAGCTGTTTTTT.

The rearrangement links TRBV5-1 to TRBJ2-3, with D unclear. Germline V gene data show CDR1 as SGHRS and CDR2 as YFSETQ. V was trimmed by 1 base and J by 0 bases, leaving 6 bases between them. The CDR3 contains 14 residues. This CDR3 reads CASSLSGSTDTQYF. Here the CDR3 DNA reads TGCGCCAGCAGCTTGTCTGGGAGCACAGATACGCAGTATTTT.

This clonotype was seen repeatedly, ten times or more. This sequence joins TRBV27 and TRBJ1-1, with 8 bases identical to TRBD1. Trimming cost V 5 bases and J 0 bases; bases outside gene matches: 5. CDR3 length: 15 amino acids. Germline loops: CDR1 MNHEY, CDR2 SMNVEV (reference sequence). In DNA form, the CDR3 reads TGTGCCAGCAGTCTCTACAGGGGGATGAACACTGAAGCTTTCTTT. It yields the protein CASSLYRGMNTEAFF.

This chain links TRBV6-5 with TRBJ2-1, with TRBD2 matching over 9 bases. The germline V gene has CDR1 MNHEY and CDR2 SVGAGI. Trimming cost V 2 bases and J 7 bases; bases outside gene matches: 3. CDR3 size: 14 residues. CDR3 amino acids: CASSYGSGRNEQFF. The CDR3 nucleotides are TGTGCCAGCAGTTACGGTAGCGGGAGAAATGAGCAGTTCTTC.

About this clonotype: Relative to the germline gene, one junction end is altered; a read error may explain this. This chain connects TRBV27 to TRBJ2-4, with TRBD2 as a possible D gene (5 bases). The germline V gene has CDR1 MNHEY and CDR2 SMNVEV (reference sequence). The CDR3 extends over 15 amino acids. DNA for the CDR3: TGTGGCAGCAGGTTGGGGAGCCGTGGCGGGAACATTCAGTACTTC. It encodes CGSRLGSRGGNIQYF.

A word on this clonotype: Its ends do not fully match the called genes, so a read error is possible. This rearrangement joins TRBV10-1 to TRBJ2-3; D is uncertain. The CDR3 sequence is 11 residues long. Germline V gives CDR1 WNHNN, CDR2 SYGVQD (reference sequence). The CDR3 nucleotides are TGCGGCAGCAGTGACCGAGATACGCAGTATTTC. It codes for CGSSDRDTQYF.

This clonotype was recorded at least ten times. The chain links TRBV6-1 to TRBJ2-4, with unresolved D. V gave up 7 bases and J gave up 0 bases, with 10 bases separating them. Germline values: CDR1 MNHNS, CDR2 SASEGT. CDR3 length: 14 amino acids. CDR3 coding DNA: TGTGCCAGCACCCACCGGGTAGCCAAAAACATTCAGTACTTC. Amino acid sequence: CASTHRVAKNIQYF.

This clonotype has more than one count but fewer than ten. The chain carries TRBV28 and TRBJ2-2; D is possibly TRBD2 (6 bases). This CDR3 is built from 16 residues. Germline V gene lookup returns CDR1 MDHEN and CDR2 SYDVKM. V gave up 5 bases and J gave up 0 bases, with 13 bases separating them. The CDR3 sequence is CASSPHGGANTGELFF. The CDR3 nucleotides read TGTGCCAGCAGTCCACATGGCGGGGCGAACACCGGGGAGCTGTTTTTT.

This clonotype occurred many times. The chain recombines TRBV6-5 with TRBJ2-4; possible D gene TRBD1, 5 bases. CDR1 MNHEY and CDR2 SVGAGI come from the germline V gene. The CDR3 contains 20 residues. V was pared by 2 bases and J by 1 base, with 24 bases between. The CDR3 DNA reads TGTGCCAGCAGTTACGAGTCCGGCAGGGATAATCTTTTGGCCAAAAACATTCAGTACTTC. This sequence encodes CASSYESGRDNLLAKNIQYF.

This clonotype is medium-sized (0.01 to 0.1%) in the sample. The rearrangement links TRBV6-1 to TRBJ1-2, with D possibly being TRBD1 (5 bases). Germline V gene sequence: CDR1 MNHNS, CDR2 SASEGT. Trimming shortened V by 1 base and J by 8 bases, and 14 bases separated the two germline ends. The length of the CDR3 is 14 residues. This chain's CDR3 is CASSEGTGVLGYTF. The CDR3 DNA reads TGTGCCAGCAGTGAAGGGACGGGGGTACTCGGCTACACCTTC.